This T cell receptor (beta chain) emerged from a study of blood T cell repertoires in COVID-19. The wider study: Acute-phase and convalescent COVID-19 samples originated in the United States, Italy and Spain. The cDNA or gDNA used as material had been derived from T cells, B-cell-depleted T cells, or PBMCs.

The authors' processing: Nucleated cell counts were estimated from reference gene primer amplification. The method was immunoSEQ multiplex PCR; TCRdb's version includes in-frame clones alone and lacks a portion of them. V and J calls and clone size are copied from that table; D and trimming were computed from the DNA. The table includes about 100,000 clones, roughly 92% detected once. The V gene lost 5 bases and the J gene lost 3 bases, with 17 bases spanning the gap. CDR3 length: 15 residues. Germline CDR1 is SGHNT and CDR2 is YENEEA. The specimen sequenced was peripheral blood. V is TRBV11-3 and J is TRBJ2-7; a possible D gene is TRBD1 (5 bases). The sequence was collected from a man aged 70-80 years with acute or convalescent COVID-19. Here the CDR3 reads CASSKQAQGGYEQYF. The CDR3 nucleotides are TGTGCCAGCAGCAAACAAGCGCAGGGCGGCTACGAGCAGTACTTC. The full variable domain, in which reference TRBV11-3 and TRBJ2-7 provide the parts outside the CDR3, is EAGVVQSPRYKIIEKKQPVAFWCNPISGHNTLYWYLQNLGQGPELLIRYENEEAVDDSQLPKDRFSAERLKGVDSTLKIQPAELGDSAVYLCASSKQAQGGYEQYFGPGTRLTVT.